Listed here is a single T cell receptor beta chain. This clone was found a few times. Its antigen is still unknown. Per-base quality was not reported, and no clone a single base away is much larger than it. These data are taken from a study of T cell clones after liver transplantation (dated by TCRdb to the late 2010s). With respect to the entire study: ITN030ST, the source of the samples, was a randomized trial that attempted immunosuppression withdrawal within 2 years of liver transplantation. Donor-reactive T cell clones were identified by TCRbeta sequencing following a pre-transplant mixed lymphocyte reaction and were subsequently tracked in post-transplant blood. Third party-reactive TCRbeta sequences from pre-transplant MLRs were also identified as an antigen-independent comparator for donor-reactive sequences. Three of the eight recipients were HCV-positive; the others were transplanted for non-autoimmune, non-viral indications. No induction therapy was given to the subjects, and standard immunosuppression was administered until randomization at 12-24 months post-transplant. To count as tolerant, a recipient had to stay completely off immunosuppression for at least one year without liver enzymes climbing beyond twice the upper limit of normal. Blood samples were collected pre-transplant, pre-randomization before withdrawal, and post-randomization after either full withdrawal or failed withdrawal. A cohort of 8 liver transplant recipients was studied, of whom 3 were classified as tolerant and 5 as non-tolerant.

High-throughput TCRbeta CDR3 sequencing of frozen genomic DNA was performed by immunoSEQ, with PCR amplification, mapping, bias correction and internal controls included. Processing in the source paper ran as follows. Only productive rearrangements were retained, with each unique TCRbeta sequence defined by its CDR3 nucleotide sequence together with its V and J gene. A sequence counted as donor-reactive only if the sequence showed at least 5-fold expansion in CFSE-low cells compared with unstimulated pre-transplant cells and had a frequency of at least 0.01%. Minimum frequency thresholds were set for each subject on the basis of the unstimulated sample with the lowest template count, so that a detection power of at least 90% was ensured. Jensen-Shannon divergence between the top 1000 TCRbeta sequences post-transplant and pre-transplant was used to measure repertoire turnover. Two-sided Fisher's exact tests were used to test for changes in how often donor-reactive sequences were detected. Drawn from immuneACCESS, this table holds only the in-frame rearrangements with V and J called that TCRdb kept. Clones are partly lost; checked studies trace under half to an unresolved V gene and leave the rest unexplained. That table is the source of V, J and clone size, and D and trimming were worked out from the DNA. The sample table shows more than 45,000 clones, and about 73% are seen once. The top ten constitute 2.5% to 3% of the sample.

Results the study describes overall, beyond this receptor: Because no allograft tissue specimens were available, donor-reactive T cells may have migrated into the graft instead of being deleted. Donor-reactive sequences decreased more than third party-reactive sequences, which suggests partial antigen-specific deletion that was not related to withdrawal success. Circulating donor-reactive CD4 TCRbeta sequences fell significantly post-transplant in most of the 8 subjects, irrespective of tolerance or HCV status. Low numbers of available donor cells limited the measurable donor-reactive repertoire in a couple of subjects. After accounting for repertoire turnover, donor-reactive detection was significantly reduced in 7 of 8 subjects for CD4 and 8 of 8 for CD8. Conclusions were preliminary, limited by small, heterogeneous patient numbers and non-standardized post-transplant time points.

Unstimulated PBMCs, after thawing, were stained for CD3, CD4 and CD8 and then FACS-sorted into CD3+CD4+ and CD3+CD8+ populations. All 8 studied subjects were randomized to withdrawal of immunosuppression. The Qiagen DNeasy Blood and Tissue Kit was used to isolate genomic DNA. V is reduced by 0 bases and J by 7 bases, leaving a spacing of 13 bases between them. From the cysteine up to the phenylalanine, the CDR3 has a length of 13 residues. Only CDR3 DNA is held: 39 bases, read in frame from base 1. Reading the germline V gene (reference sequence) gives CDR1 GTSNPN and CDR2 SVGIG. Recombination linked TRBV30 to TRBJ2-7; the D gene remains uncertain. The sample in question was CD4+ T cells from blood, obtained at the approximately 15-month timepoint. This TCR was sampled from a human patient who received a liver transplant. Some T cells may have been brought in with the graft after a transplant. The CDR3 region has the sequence CAWSVDMMGEQYF. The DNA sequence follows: TGTGCCTGGAGTGTAGACATGATGGGGGAGCAGTACTTC.